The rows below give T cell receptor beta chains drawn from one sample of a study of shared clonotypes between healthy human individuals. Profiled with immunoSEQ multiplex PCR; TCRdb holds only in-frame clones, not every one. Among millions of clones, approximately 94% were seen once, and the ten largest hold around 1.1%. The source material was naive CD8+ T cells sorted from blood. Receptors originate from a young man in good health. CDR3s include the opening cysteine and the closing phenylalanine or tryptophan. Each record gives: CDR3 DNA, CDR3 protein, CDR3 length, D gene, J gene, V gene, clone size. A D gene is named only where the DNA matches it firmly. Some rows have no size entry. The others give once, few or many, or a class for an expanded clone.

CDR3 DNA: TGTGCCAGCAGTTACGCACACAAGCTGGGAAACACTGAAGCTTTCTTT
CDR3 protein: CASSYAHKLGNTEAFF
CDR3 length: 16
D gene: NA
J gene: TRBJ1-1
V gene: TRBV6-5
clone size: NA

CDR3 DNA: TGTGCCAGCAGCCTTGCAGCGGGGGAGGGAGATACGCAGTATTTT
CDR3 protein: CASSLAAGEGDTQYF
CDR3 length: 15
D gene: TRBD2
J gene: TRBJ2-3
V gene: TRBV11-2
clone size: NA

CDR3 DNA: TGTGCCAGCAGCTTAATCGGCGGGGGGACCCAAGAGACCCAGTACTTC
CDR3 protein: CASSLIGGGTQETQYF
CDR3 length: 16
D gene: TRBD2
J gene: TRBJ2-5
V gene: TRBV7-3
clone size: NA

CDR3 DNA: TGTGCCAGCAGTTTGACAGGATCGACCGGGGAGCTGTTTTTT
CDR3 protein: CASSLTGSTGELFF
CDR3 length: 14
D gene: NA
J gene: TRBJ2-2
V gene: TRBV27
clone size: NA

CDR3 DNA: TGTGCCACCAGCAGAGATAATATGGGAACAGGGGTTCAGCCCCAGCATTTT
CDR3 protein: CATSRDNMGTGVQPQHF
CDR3 length: 17
D gene: TRBD1
J gene: TRBJ1-5
V gene: TRBV15
clone size: NA

CDR3 DNA: TGCAGCGTTGTAGAGGACATCTTTAACATTCAGTACTTC
CDR3 protein: CSVVEDIFNIQYF
CDR3 length: 13
D gene: NA
J gene: TRBJ2-4
V gene: TRBV29-1
clone size: NA

CDR3 DNA: TGCGCCAGCAGCCCGGACTGGGAGAGCACTGAAGCTTTCTTT
CDR3 protein: CASSPDWESTEAFF
CDR3 length: 14
D gene: NA
J gene: TRBJ1-1
V gene: TRBV4-1
clone size: NA

CDR3 DNA: TGTGCCAGCAGCTGGGACGGATACAATGAGCAGTTCTTC
CDR3 protein: CASSWDGYNEQFF
CDR3 length: 13
D gene: NA
J gene: TRBJ2-1
V gene: TRBV9
clone size: NA

CDR3 DNA: TGTGCCAGCAGCTTCCCCCAGGGGTTTTTATACTATGGCTACACCTTC
CDR3 protein: CASSFPQGFLYYGYTF
CDR3 length: 16
D gene: NA
J gene: TRBJ1-2
V gene: TRBV7-9
clone size: NA

CDR3 DNA: TGCAGCGTTGGGACGGCCCCGTTGAACACTGAAGCTTTCTTT
CDR3 protein: CSVGTAPLNTEAFF
CDR3 length: 14
D gene: NA
J gene: TRBJ1-1
V gene: TRBV29-1
clone size: NA

CDR3 DNA: TGTGCCAGCTCACCACGGTCAAGGCGGGGCAATCAGCCCCAGCATTTT
CDR3 protein: CASSPRSRRGNQPQHF
CDR3 length: 16
D gene: NA
J gene: TRBJ1-5
V gene: TRBV18
clone size: once

CDR3 DNA: TGTGCCAGCACCCAGGGGTATTTCTACGAGCAGTACTTC
CDR3 protein: CASTQGYFYEQYF
CDR3 length: 13
D gene: NA
J gene: TRBJ2-7
V gene: TRBV6-1
clone size: NA

CDR3 DNA: TGTGCCAGCAGCCCGAACCAAGAGACCCAGTACTTC
CDR3 protein: CASSPNQETQYF
CDR3 length: 12
D gene: NA
J gene: TRBJ2-5
V gene: TRBV9
clone size: NA

CDR3 DNA: TGCGCCACCCGAATCGCCGGCAGCTCCTACAATGAGCAGTTCTTC
CDR3 protein: CATRIAGSSYNEQFF
CDR3 length: 15
D gene: NA
J gene: TRBJ2-1
V gene: TRBV4-1
clone size: NA

CDR3 DNA: TGTGCCAGCAGTTTATCTCAGGGTGGGGTCTACGAGCAGTACTTC
CDR3 protein: CASSLSQGGVYEQYF
CDR3 length: 15
D gene: NA
J gene: TRBJ2-7
V gene: TRBV27
clone size: NA

CDR3 DNA: TGTGCCACCCGACAGCTGGGACTAGGGTACGATGAGCAGTTCTTC
CDR3 protein: CATRQLGLGYDEQFF
CDR3 length: 15
D gene: TRBD2
J gene: TRBJ2-1
V gene: TRBV5-4
clone size: NA

CDR3 DNA: TGTGCCAGCAGTGAAGGGGACCCCTATGGCTACACCTTC
CDR3 protein: CASSEGDPYGYTF
CDR3 length: 13
D gene: NA
J gene: TRBJ1-2
V gene: TRBV6-1
clone size: NA

CDR3 DNA: TGTGCCAGCAGCCCGTGGGGGACTAGCGGGACAGATGAGCAGTTCTTC
CDR3 protein: CASSPWGTSGTDEQFF
CDR3 length: 16
D gene: TRBD2
J gene: TRBJ2-1
V gene: TRBV5-6
clone size: NA

CDR3 DNA: TGTGCCAGCGGAGACTGGTTTTACGAGCAGTACTTC
CDR3 protein: CASGDWFYEQYF
CDR3 length: 12
D gene: NA
J gene: TRBJ2-7
V gene: TRBV2
clone size: NA

CDR3 DNA: TGTGCCAGCAGCTCGACAGGGGGGATCTACGAGCAGTACTTC
CDR3 protein: CASSSTGGIYEQYF
CDR3 length: 14
D gene: TRBD1
J gene: TRBJ2-7
V gene: TRBV11-2
clone size: NA

CDR3 DNA: TGCAGCGTTGTCGGCCAGAACTCCTACGAGCAGTACTTC
CDR3 protein: CSVVGQNSYEQYF
CDR3 length: 13
D gene: NA
J gene: TRBJ2-7
V gene: TRBV29-1
clone size: NA

CDR3 DNA: TGCAGCGTTGAGCAGGGGTCCAACTATGGCTACACCTTC
CDR3 protein: CSVEQGSNYGYTF
CDR3 length: 13
D gene: NA
J gene: TRBJ1-2
V gene: TRBV29-1
clone size: NA

CDR3 DNA: TGTGCCAGCAGCGAGAGCTCCAACACCATATATTTT
CDR3 protein: CASSESSNTIYF
CDR3 length: 12
D gene: NA
J gene: TRBJ1-3
V gene: TRBV9
clone size: NA

CDR3 DNA: TGTGCCAGCAGTTTAAGCGGGACGCCCGGAGAAGCTTTCTTT
CDR3 protein: CASSLSGTPGEAFF
CDR3 length: 14
D gene: NA
J gene: TRBJ1-1
V gene: TRBV27
clone size: once

CDR3 DNA: TGTGCCTGGGATACAGGGGCGTACGAGCAGTACTTC
CDR3 protein: CAWDTGAYEQYF
CDR3 length: 12
D gene: TRBD1
J gene: TRBJ2-7
V gene: TRBV30
clone size: NA

CDR3 DNA: TGTGCCAGCAGCTTTGGGGGACAGGGCATGGATCAGCCCCAGCATTTT
CDR3 protein: CASSFGGQGMDQPQHF
CDR3 length: 16
D gene: TRBD1
J gene: TRBJ1-5
V gene: TRBV5-6
clone size: NA

CDR3 DNA: TGTGCCAGCAGGAGTGCCGCCTACAATGAGCAGTTCTTC
CDR3 protein: CASRSAAYNEQFF
CDR3 length: 13
D gene: NA
J gene: TRBJ2-1
V gene: TRBV6-1
clone size: NA

CDR3 DNA: TGTGCCAGCAGCTCCCCCGGGACTAGCGCAGATACGCAGTATTTT
CDR3 protein: CASSSPGTSADTQYF
CDR3 length: 15
D gene: TRBD2
J gene: TRBJ2-3
V gene: TRBV11-2
clone size: NA

CDR3 DNA: TGTGCCAGCAGTCCCGGGACAGGGAATGAGCAGTTCTTC
CDR3 protein: CASSPGTGNEQFF
CDR3 length: 13
D gene: TRBD1
J gene: TRBJ2-1
V gene: TRBV6-6
clone size: NA

CDR3 DNA: TGCGCCAGCAGCCAAGACGCAGAGGAGACCCAGTACTTC
CDR3 protein: CASSQDAEETQYF
CDR3 length: 13
D gene: NA
J gene: TRBJ2-5
V gene: TRBV4-1
clone size: NA

CDR3 DNA: TGTGCCAGCAGCGTATCGGGGCTCCGAGAGACCCAGTACTTC
CDR3 protein: CASSVSGLRETQYF
CDR3 length: 14
D gene: NA
J gene: TRBJ2-5
V gene: TRBV9
clone size: NA

CDR3 DNA: TGTGCCAGCAGCCTCGGACTAGCGCCCAATGAGCAGTTCTTC
CDR3 protein: CASSLGLAPNEQFF
CDR3 length: 14
D gene: TRBD2
J gene: TRBJ2-1
V gene: TRBV7-2
clone size: once

CDR3 DNA: TGTGCCAGTAGTATAGCCAGCTATGGCTACACCTTC
CDR3 protein: CASSIASYGYTF
CDR3 length: 12
D gene: NA
J gene: TRBJ1-2
V gene: TRBV19
clone size: NA

CDR3 DNA: TGTGCCAGCAGCGGCGGGAGCCTGGGCGCAGAGACCCAGTACTTC
CDR3 protein: CASSGGSLGAETQYF
CDR3 length: 15
D gene: TRBD2
J gene: TRBJ2-5
V gene: TRBV13
clone size: once

CDR3 DNA: TGCGCCAGCAGCCAAGGGTTGACTGTACCCCTCCACTTT
CDR3 protein: CASSQGLTVPLHF
CDR3 length: 13
D gene: NA
J gene: TRBJ1-6
V gene: TRBV4-1
clone size: few

CDR3 DNA: TGTGCCAGCAGCGTAGGACCAGAGGGAACCTACGAGCAGTACTTC
CDR3 protein: CASSVGPEGTYEQYF
CDR3 length: 15
D gene: NA
J gene: TRBJ2-7
V gene: TRBV9
clone size: NA

CDR3 DNA: TGTGCCAGCAGCCAAGCGGTAGGGACAGTTACCTACAATGAGCAGTTCTTC
CDR3 protein: CASSQAVGTVTYNEQFF
CDR3 length: 17
D gene: TRBD1
J gene: TRBJ2-1
V gene: TRBV4-2
clone size: NA

CDR3 DNA: TGTGCCAGCAGTTTATCCAATAGCGGCGGGGAGCTGTTTTTT
CDR3 protein: CASSLSNSGGELFF
CDR3 length: 14
D gene: NA
J gene: TRBJ2-2
V gene: TRBV27
clone size: NA

CDR3 DNA: TGTGCCAGCAGTTCCGCTTCAAGCCAAGAGACCCAGTACTTC
CDR3 protein: CASSSASSQETQYF
CDR3 length: 14
D gene: NA
J gene: TRBJ2-5
V gene: TRBV25-1
clone size: NA

CDR3 DNA: TGTGCCAGCAGTTTTGGGCGGGTAGAGTACTTC
CDR3 protein: CASSFGRVEYF
CDR3 length: 11
D gene: NA
J gene: TRBJ2-7
V gene: TRBV28
clone size: once

CDR3 DNA: TGTGCCAGCACTAACCGGGTGGGGGATGAGCAGTTCTTC
CDR3 protein: CASTNRVGDEQFF
CDR3 length: 13
D gene: NA
J gene: TRBJ2-1
V gene: TRBV6-5
clone size: NA

CDR3 DNA: TGTGCCAGCTCACCATCCGAGGACTGGGACTACGAGCAGTACTTC
CDR3 protein: CASSPSEDWDYEQYF
CDR3 length: 15
D gene: NA
J gene: TRBJ2-7
V gene: TRBV18
clone size: NA

CDR3 DNA: TGTGCCAGCAGCTTGTCCGGGGCCGGGGGCACCTTC
CDR3 protein: CASSLSGAGGTF
CDR3 length: 12
D gene: NA
J gene: TRBJ1-2
V gene: TRBV5-6
clone size: NA

CDR3 DNA: TGTGCCAGCAGCTTAGGACACTATGGCTACACCTTC
CDR3 protein: CASSLGHYGYTF
CDR3 length: 12
D gene: NA
J gene: TRBJ1-2
V gene: TRBV7-9
clone size: NA

CDR3 DNA: TGTGCCAGCAGCTTAGCCGACGGCTGGGATACGCAGTATTTT
CDR3 protein: CASSLADGWDTQYF
CDR3 length: 14
D gene: NA
J gene: TRBJ2-3
V gene: TRBV7-9
clone size: NA

CDR3 DNA: TGTGCCAGCAGCGTAGGAAAGGGGGCGACACCCTACGAGCAGTACTTC
CDR3 protein: CASSVGKGATPYEQYF
CDR3 length: 16
D gene: TRBD1
J gene: TRBJ2-7
V gene: TRBV9
clone size: NA

CDR3 DNA: TGTGCCAGCAGCCCGACAGGGGGGCTAGGCTACGAGCAGTACTTC
CDR3 protein: CASSPTGGLGYEQYF
CDR3 length: 15
D gene: TRBD1
J gene: TRBJ2-7
V gene: TRBV7-9
clone size: NA

CDR3 DNA: TGTGCCAGCAGTCTCCCCGGGACAGGGTTATACGAGCAGTACTTC
CDR3 protein: CASSLPGTGLYEQYF
CDR3 length: 15
D gene: TRBD1
J gene: TRBJ2-7
V gene: TRBV27
clone size: NA

CDR3 DNA: TGTGCCAGCAGTTCACAGGGTAGTCCCTACGAGCAGTACTTC
CDR3 protein: CASSSQGSPYEQYF
CDR3 length: 14
D gene: NA
J gene: TRBJ2-7
V gene: TRBV27
clone size: NA

CDR3 DNA: TGCGCCAGCCCTGGCGGGGCCACCGGGGAGCTGTTTTTT
CDR3 protein: CASPGGATGELFF
CDR3 length: 13
D gene: NA
J gene: TRBJ2-2
V gene: TRBV5-1
clone size: once

CDR3 DNA: TGCGCCAGCAGCCAAGGACTAGCGGGGCCCTACGAGCAGTACTTC
CDR3 protein: CASSQGLAGPYEQYF
CDR3 length: 15
D gene: TRBD2
J gene: TRBJ2-7
V gene: TRBV4-3
clone size: NA

CDR3 DNA: TGTGCCAGCAGCTTAGTCGGGACAGATACGCAGTATTTT
CDR3 protein: CASSLVGTDTQYF
CDR3 length: 13
D gene: NA
J gene: TRBJ2-3
V gene: TRBV7-2
clone size: NA

CDR3 DNA: TGTGCCAGCACCGACGACTTAAACTCCTATAATTCACCCCTCCACTTT
CDR3 protein: CASTDDLNSYNSPLHF
CDR3 length: 16
D gene: NA
J gene: TRBJ1-6
V gene: TRBV28
clone size: NA

CDR3 DNA: TGTGCCAGCAGCTTAGAATCTAGGCCCCACTATGGCTACACCTTC
CDR3 protein: CASSLESRPHYGYTF
CDR3 length: 15
D gene: NA
J gene: TRBJ1-2
V gene: TRBV7-9
clone size: NA